This T cell receptor (beta chain) stems from a study of PD-L1 blockade in urothelial cancer. Study background: Patients previously received 0 to 3 chemotherapy regimens.

Germline-derived CDR1 and CDR2 are SGHRS and YFSETQ. CDR3 length: 15 residues. J was trimmed by 2 bases and V by 0 bases; bases with no gene match: 2. Sequencing used immunoSEQ multiplex PCR; TCRdb keeps in-frame clones, though not all of them. The sample has over 45,000 clones, 86% seen once; the top ten hold roughly 2.9%. J is TRBJ2-4 and V is TRBV5-1, with TRBD1 matching over 7 bases. The clonotype was recovered from a man aged 50-59 years with urothelial cancer. This specimen consisted of PBMCs, obtained around atezolizumab (anti-PD-L1) treatment. The CDR3 nucleotides are TGCGCCAGCAGCTTGGGACAGGGCACCAAAAACATTCAGTACTTC. This gives the protein CASSLGQGTKNIQYF.